Following are 15 T cell receptor beta chains from one sample sequenced in a study of CD8+ T cells in alopecia areata. As the sequencing template, cDNA was produced by extracting RNA and reverse transcribing it. TCRdb keeps only in-frame clones here, not all; method: immunoSEQ multiplex PCR. The profile covers about 1,400 clones, none occurring a single time. Sequenced: lesional skin. The receptor source for this set is a C3H/HeJ mouse with alopecia areata. Strain MHC haplotype: H2-k.

A remark on this clone: The junction differs from germline at one of its ends, possibly a read error. Genes here carry mouse names. The CDR3 extends 4 residues past the end of the read, so its final part is completed from the germline J gene. The same CDR3 is also encoded by other DNA sequences in this sample. J is TRBJ2-5 and V is TRBV31; D possibly corresponds to TRBD1 (6 bases). The germline gives CDR1 GKSSPN, CDR2 SITVG. This CDR3 spans 15 amino acids. The CDR3 bases that were read are TGCGCCTGGAGTCTAAGGGAAGGGGGCCAAGAC. Its translation is CAWSLREGGQD. The CDR3 reads in full as CAWSLREGGQDTQYF.

This clone is medium-sized by share. Mouse names are used for the genes. From the germline J gene comes the end of the CDR3, since the read stops 4 residues before it. The chain joins TRBV19 to TRBJ2-2; 9 bases align to TRBD2. This CDR3 spans 15 amino acids. The germline gives CDR1 FNHDT, CDR2 SITEND (reference sequence). V dropped 4 bases and J dropped 2; count of bases not matched to a gene: 3. The CDR3 DNA, read in part, is TGTGCCAGCAGTGTGGACTGGGGTAACACCGGG. Protein sequence: CASSVDWGNTG. The whole CDR3 reads CASSVDWGNTGQLYF.

Comment on this clone: This may be a read error: a much more frequent sequence differs by one nucleotide. The genes are named according to mouse. The sequenced part of the CDR3 DNA is TGTGCCAGCACCGCGGGACACTAT. Translation gives CASTAGHY. The full CDR3 sequence reads CASTAGHYEQYF. This chain uses TRBV13-1 with TRBJ2-7; possible D gene TRBD1, 6 bases. Read data end 4 residues before the CDR3 end; the end is taken from the germline J gene. Trimming took 6 bases from V and 3 from J, leaving 10 bases between them. The CDR3 contains 12 residues. CDR1 and CDR2 (germline): NSHNY, SYGAGN.

By share, this clone ranks as medium-sized. Germline and genes: mouse. Read data end 4 residues before the CDR3 end; the end is taken from the germline J gene. The rearrangement links TRBV16 to TRBJ2-3; 10 bases fit TRBD1. CDR3 length equals 16 residues. Germline V gene sequence: CDR1 SGHSA, CDR2 FRNQAP. Trimming took 0 bases from V and 4 from J; bases not matched to a gene: 4. The DNA read from the CDR3 is TGTGCAAGCAGCTTAGATTGGGACAGGGGTTCAGAA. Translation: CASSLDWDRGSE. The complete CDR3 protein is CASSLDWDRGSETLYF. Based on the CDR3 plus reference TRBV16 and TRBJ2-3, the full variable domain is NAGVIQTPRHKVTGKGQEATLWCEPISGHSAVFWYRQTIVQGLEFLTYFRNQAPIDDSGMPKERFSAQMPNQSHSTLKIQSTQPQDSAVYLCASSLDWDRGSETLYFGSGTRLTVL.

As regards this clone: The gene symbols are mouse symbols. The read ends 4 residues before the CDR3 terminus; that terminus is restored from the germline J gene. This sequence joins TRBV2 and TRBJ2-3; tentatively, D is TRBD2 (6 bases). Between the trimmed V and J ends, which lost 0 bases and 1 base, there was a span of 14 bases. Germline lookup yields CDR1 LGHNA and CDR2 YSYQKL. This CDR3 has 17 residues. CDR3 in amino acids: CASSQEAGGGGAETLYF. The DNA read from the CDR3 is TGTGCCAGCAGCCAAGAGGCGGGGGGAGGGGGTGCAGAA.

The sample holds many counts of this clone. Mouse names are used for the genes. From the germline J gene comes the end of the CDR3, since the read stops 4 residues before it. V is TRBV13-3 and J is TRBJ2-3, with 9 bases fitting TRBD2. V dropped 7 bases and J dropped 3; count of bases not matched to a gene: 3. CDR1 is NNHDY, CDR2 SYVADS, per germline. CDR3 length equals 13 residues. The CDR3 is CASATGGAETLYF. CDR3 DNA (partial): TGTGCCAGCGCTACTGGGGGGGCAGAA.

This clone was seen many times. The gene symbols are mouse symbols. The read ends 4 residues early relative to the CDR3; the germline J gene fills the gap. The V gene is TRBV13-2, the J gene TRBJ2-3; TRBD2 matches at 10 bases. This CDR3 is 18 amino acids long. After removal of 0 bases from V and 0 bases from J, the junction contained 7 bases not matched to a gene. Germline V gene data show CDR1 as NNHNN and CDR2 as SYGAGS (reference sequence). The CDR3 region is CASGDAAWGGPSAETLYF. Partial CDR3 DNA: TGTGCCAGCGGTGATGCAGCCTGGGGGGGCCCTAGTGCAGAA.

This clone was found many times. Gene names denote mouse genes. The read terminates 4 residues before the CDR3 end, so the remaining end is supplied by the germline J gene. The V call is TRBV13-3, the J call TRBJ1-4, with a tentative D call TRBD1 (5 bases). V lost 3 bases and J lost 3, with 9 bases in between. CDR1 is NNHDY and CDR2 is SYVADS in the germline V gene. The length of the CDR3 is 14 residues. CDR3 amino acids: CASSAGWTNERLFF. Partial CDR3 DNA: TGTGCCAGCAGTGCAGGGTGGACCAACGAA. Complete variable domain (other parts from reference TRBV13-3 and TRBJ1-4): EAAVTQSPRSKVAVTGGKVTLSCHQTNNHDYMYWYRQDTGHGLRLIHYSYVADSTEKGDIPDGYKASRPSQENFSLILELASLSQTAVYFCASSAGWTNERLFFGHGTKLSVL.

This clone was detected only a few times. These gene names are mouse names. Within the sample, other DNA sequences also encode this same CDR3. The CDR3 reads CASSMGGRAEQFF. CDR3 DNA (partial): TGTGCCAGCAGTATGGGGGGGCGGGCT. The chain combines TRBV19 with TRBJ2-1; 8 bases line up with TRBD2. The read finishes 4 residues shy of the CDR3 end, and the germline J gene is used to complete it. The CDR3 runs 13 residues. Germline CDR1 FNHDT, CDR2 SITEND (reference sequence).

This clone was counted ten times or more. Genes and germline are mouse. The read terminates 4 residues ahead of where the CDR3 ends, so the germline J gene completes it. The V and J genes are TRBV29 and TRBJ1-2, with TRBD1 matching 8 bases. V dropped 3 bases and J dropped 1; count of bases not matched to a gene: 4. This CDR3 contains 15 residues. Germline lookup yields CDR1 MSHET and CDR2 SYDVDS. The covered CDR3 bases are TGTGCTAGCAGTTTCGTACAGGGGGAAAACTCC. This codes for CASSFVQGENS. The entire CDR3 protein reads CASSFVQGENSDYTF. Based on the CDR3 plus reference TRBV29 and TRBJ1-2, the full variable domain is DMKVTQMPRYLIKRMGENVLLECGQDMSHETMYWYRQDPGLGLQLIYISYDVDSNSEGDIPKGYRVSRKKREHFSLILDSAKTNQTSVYFCASSFVQGENSDYTFGSGTRLLVI.

This clone has at least ten counts. These gene names are mouse names. Coverage ceases 4 residues before the CDR3 finishes, and the germline J gene fills in the end. The V gene is TRBV13-2, the J gene TRBJ2-1, with 9 bases aligning to TRBD2. The CDR3 runs to 15 residues. The J segment lost 3 bases and the V segment lost 0 bases, leaving 1 base of the junction unmatched. Germline assignment: CDR1 NNHNN and CDR2 SYGAGS (reference sequence). The CDR3 protein is CASGDADWGYAEQFF. CDR3 bases read: TGTGCCAGCGGTGATGCGGACTGGGGCTATGCT.

The table lists this clone with a few counts. Gene names and germline refer to mouse. The read ends 4 residues early relative to the CDR3; the germline J gene fills the gap. This chain joins TRBV5 and TRBJ2-2, with 9 bases that match TRBD2. There are 18 residues in the CDR3. Germline V lookup: CDR1 LGHNA, CDR2 YNLKQL (reference sequence). V shed 0 bases, J shed 3 bases, and the junction held 8 bases outside the gene matches. The sequenced CDR3 bases are TGTGCCAGCAGCCAAGAACTGGGGGGAGGTTTGGACACCGGG. This translates into CASSQELGGGLDTG. The full CDR3 is CASSQELGGGLDTGQLYF.

This clone was recorded a few times. A far larger clone differs by one base, so this is likely a read error. The gene symbols are mouse symbols. In the same sample, other DNA sequences code for this CDR3. The sequenced CDR3 bases are TGCACCTGCAGCGCAGGACAGTCAAACACA. This encodes CTCSAGQSNT. The entire CDR3 protein is CTCSAGQSNTEVFF. The chain recombines TRBV1 with TRBJ1-1, with D possibly matching TRBD1 (6 bases). The CDR3 end falls 4 residues outside the read, so it is completed with the germline J gene. The V gene's germline CDR1 is NSQYPW and CDR2 LRSPGD (reference sequence). This CDR3 is built from 14 residues.

Comments on this clone: Gene and germline names: mouse. The read ends 4 residues shy of where the CDR3 ends; the end is completed using the germline J gene. The chain couples TRBV31 to TRBJ2-7; 10 nucleotides align to TRBD2. This CDR3 is built from 13 residues. Germline values: CDR1 GKSSPN, CDR2 SITVG. The CDR3 DNA, read in part, is TGTGCCTGGAGTCTGGACTGGGGGTAT. As protein: CAWSLDWGY. The entire CDR3 sequence reads CAWSLDWGYEQYF. Using reference TRBV31 and TRBJ2-7 for the parts outside the CDR3, the full variable domain is AQTIHQWPVAEIKAVGSPLSLGCTIKGKSSPNLYWYWQATGGTLQQLFYSITVGQVESVVQLNLSASRPKDDQFILSTEKLLLSHSGFYLCAWSLDWGYEQYFGPGTRLTVL.

This clone ranks as medium-sized. Mouse germline and gene names are used. The read stops 4 residues short of the end of the CDR3; the missing end is completed from the germline J gene. V usage is TRBV16 and J usage is TRBJ2-1, with D maybe TRBD2 (7 bases). From germline, CDR1 is SGHSA and CDR2 FRNQAP. The CDR3 has 16 amino acids. The ends were cut back, 1 base at V and 3 bases at J, with 13 bases in the middle. Incomplete CDR3 DNA: TGTGCAAGCAGCTTAGTCCGGGGGGCGATCTATGCT. Amino acids: CASSLVRGAIYA. In full, the CDR3 is CASSLVRGAIYAEQFF.